This is a list of T cell receptor beta chains from one sample in a study of Graves' ophthalmopathy and Graves' hyperthyroidism. TCRdb ran MiXCR on the multiplex PCR reads and lists one entry per CDR3 protein. The table shows about 620,000 distinct CDR3 sequences, with 22% occurring only once. Material for sequencing was peripheral blood. These receptors came from a woman aged 18 to 35 with stable Graves' hyperthyroidism. Some clones in this sample may be carry-over from other donors' samples. CDR3s include the opening cysteine and the closing phenylalanine or tryptophan. Each record gives: J gene, clone size, V gene, D gene, CDR3 DNA, CDR3 protein. D genes are given only for firm matches. Clone size appears in some rows only: once, few, many, or a class for an expanded clone.

j_gene: TRBJ1-5; abundance: NA; v_gene: TRBV30; d_gene: NA; CDR3nt: TGTGCCTGGAGTGCGGAGATAGGGAATCAGCCCCAGCATTTT; CDR3aa: CAWSAEIGNQPQHF
j_gene: TRBJ1-1; abundance: many; v_gene: TRBV20-1; d_gene: NA; CDR3nt: TGCAGTGCTAGAGATCGTGTGGGGGGTCCTGAAGCTTTCTTT; CDR3aa: CSARDRVGGPEAFF
j_gene: TRBJ2-7; abundance: few; v_gene: TRBV30; d_gene: NA; CDR3nt: TGTGCCTGGAGTGCAGATCCCGGAGGCCCCGTCTACGAGCAGTACTTC; CDR3aa: CAWSADPGGPVYEQYF
j_gene: TRBJ2-2; abundance: NA; v_gene: TRBV11-1; d_gene: NA; CDR3nt: TGTGCCAGCAGCTTAGGAGTAGCGGTGAATGTCGGGGAGCTGTTTTTT; CDR3aa: CASSLGVAVNVGELFF
j_gene: TRBJ1-5; abundance: NA; v_gene: TRBV6-4; d_gene: NA; CDR3nt: TGTGCCACCGCGGAGGGGCCCAATCAGCCCCAGCATTTT; CDR3aa: CATAEGPNQPQHF
j_gene: TRBJ2-7; abundance: NA; v_gene: TRBV20-1; d_gene: TRBD2; CDR3nt: TGCAGTGGGACTAGCGGGGGCCTCCCTTACGAGCAGTACTTC; CDR3aa: CSGTSGGLPYEQYF
j_gene: TRBJ1-1; abundance: many; v_gene: TRBV9; d_gene: NA; CDR3nt: TGTGCCAGCAGCCTCGGGGTATTCACTGAAGCTTTCTTT; CDR3aa: CASSLGVFTEAFF
j_gene: TRBJ1-1; abundance: many; v_gene: TRBV5-1; d_gene: NA; CDR3nt: TGCGCCAGCAGCTTCGGGGGGCTGAGCACTGAAGCTTTCTTT; CDR3aa: CASSFGGLSTEAFF
j_gene: TRBJ2-7; abundance: NA; v_gene: TRBV6-1; d_gene: TRBD1; CDR3nt: TGTGCCAGCAGTGAAAGGGACAGGGCGTATCCTCGCCCCTACGAGCAGTACTTC; CDR3aa: CASSERDRAYPRPYEQYF
j_gene: TRBJ1-2; abundance: many; v_gene: TRBV5-6; d_gene: NA; CDR3nt: TGTGCCAGCAGCTTGGTCGGCAGGGCCAACTATGGCTACACCTTC; CDR3aa: CASSLVGRANYGYTF
j_gene: TRBJ2-7; abundance: few; v_gene: TRBV12-3/TRBV12-4; d_gene: NA; CDR3nt: TGTGCCAGCAGTTTAACCGGGCTTCCTAGGAACGAGCAGTACTTC; CDR3aa: CASSLTGLPRNEQYF
j_gene: TRBJ1-2; abundance: many; v_gene: TRBV19; d_gene: TRBD1; CDR3nt: TGTGCCAGTAGGAAGGACAGGGGAGGCGGCTACACCTTC; CDR3aa: CASRKDRGGGYTF
j_gene: TRBJ1-3; abundance: NA; v_gene: TRBV7-8; d_gene: NA; CDR3nt: TGTGCCAGCAGCCGCCTAATGGGCACCATATATTTT; CDR3aa: CASSRLMGTIYF
j_gene: TRBJ2-7; abundance: NA; v_gene: TRBV19; d_gene: TRBD1; CDR3nt: TGTGCCAGTAGTATAGCCGGGACAGGGACCTACGAGCAGTACTTC; CDR3aa: CASSIAGTGTYEQYF
j_gene: TRBJ2-5; abundance: NA; v_gene: TRBV2; d_gene: TRBD1; CDR3nt: TGTGCCAGCACGTGGACAGGGCTCGTGAGCCAGTACTTC; CDR3aa: CASTWTGLVSQYF
j_gene: TRBJ2-6; abundance: many; v_gene: TRBV18; d_gene: TRBD1; CDR3nt: TGTGCCAGCTCCCCGACAGGGTCGGTTGGGGCCAACGTCCTGACTTTC; CDR3aa: CASSPTGSVGANVLTF